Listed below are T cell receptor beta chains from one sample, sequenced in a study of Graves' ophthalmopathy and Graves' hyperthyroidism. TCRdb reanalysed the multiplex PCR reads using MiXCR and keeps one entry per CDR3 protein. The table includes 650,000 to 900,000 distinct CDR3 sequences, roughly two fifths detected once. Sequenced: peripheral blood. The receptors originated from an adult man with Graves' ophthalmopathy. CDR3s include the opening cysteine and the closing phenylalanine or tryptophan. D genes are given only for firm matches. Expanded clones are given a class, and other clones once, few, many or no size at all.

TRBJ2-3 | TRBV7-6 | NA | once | CASSLEVEGADTQYF | TGTGCCAGCAGCTTAGAGGTAGAAGGGGCAGATACGCAGTATTTT
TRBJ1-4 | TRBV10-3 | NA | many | CAISENQNEKLFF | TGTGCCATCAGTGAGAACCAAAATGAAAAACTGTTTTTT
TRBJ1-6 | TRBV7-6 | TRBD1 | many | CASSQGQYNSPLHF | TGTGCCAGCAGCCAGGGACAGTATAATTCACCCCTCCACTTT
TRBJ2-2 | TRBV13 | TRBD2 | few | CASRASGGLNTGELFF | TGTGCCAGCAGGGCTAGCGGGGGCCTGAACACCGGGGAGCTGTTTTTT
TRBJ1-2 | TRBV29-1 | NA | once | CSSRQNYGYTF | TGCAGCTCACGCCAAAACTATGGCTACACCTTC
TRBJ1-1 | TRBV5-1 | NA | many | CASSQGSGTEAFF | TGCGCCAGCAGCCAAGGTTCGGGCACTGAAGCTTTCTTT
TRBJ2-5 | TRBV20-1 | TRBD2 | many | CSARGFRREGLETQYF | TGCAGTGCTAGAGGGTTTCGGCGGGAGGGCCTGGAGACCCAGTACTTC
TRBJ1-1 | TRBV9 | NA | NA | CASRRYVGNTEAFF | TGTGCCAGCAGAAGGTACGTGGGGAACACTGAAGCTTTCTTT
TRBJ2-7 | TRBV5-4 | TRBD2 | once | CASSLLSSGGTYEQYF | TGTGCCAGCAGCTTGTTGAGTAGCGGGGGCACCTACGAGCAGTACTTC
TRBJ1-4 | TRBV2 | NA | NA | CASSSRGSEKLFF | TGTGCCAGCAGTTCGCGGGGATCTGAAAAACTGTTTTTT
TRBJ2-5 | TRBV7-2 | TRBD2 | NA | CASSLAGGTSGTETQYF | TGTGCCAGCAGCTTAGCGGGCGGGACTAGCGGGACGGAGACCCAGTACTTC
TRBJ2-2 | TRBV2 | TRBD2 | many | CASSVRLAGTGELFF | TGTGCCAGCAGTGTCCGGCTAGCGGGCACCGGGGAGCTGTTTTTT
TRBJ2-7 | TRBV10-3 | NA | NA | CASSSLDLEQYF | TGTGCCAGCAGTTCCCTTGACCTCGAGCAGTACTTC